The 5 T cell receptor beta chains presented below share a single source sample, sequenced in a study of blood T cell repertoires in COVID-19. Profiled with immunoSEQ multiplex PCR; TCRdb holds only in-frame clones, not every one. The sample gives around 200,000 clones, about 80% of which show up once; 4.4% is in the top ten. Sequencing input: peripheral blood. Receptors were obtained from a man in his fifties with active or convalescent COVID-19.

This clone was seen once. The chain uses TRBV7-3 and TRBJ2-3, with TRBD1 as a possible D gene (6 bases). Germline lookup yields CDR1 SGHTA and CDR2 FQGTGA. The V gene lost 5 bases and the J gene lost 2 bases, with 11 bases spanning the gap. This CDR3 is built from 14 residues. As DNA, the CDR3 is TGTGCCAGCAGCCCACAGGGTTTCACAGATACGCAGTATTTT. Translated: CASSPQGFTDTQYF.

The chain combines TRBV11-2 with TRBJ2-7; no clear D. The ends were cut back, 1 base at V and 3 bases at J, with 7 bases in the middle. The CDR3 is 13 amino acids. The germline V gene has CDR1 SGHAT and CDR2 FQNNGV. CDR3 nucleotides: TGTGCCAGCAGCTTAGCTCCAGACTACGAGCAGTACTTC. Protein sequence: CASSLAPDYEQYF.

The rearrangement uses TRBV7-9 and TRBJ1-2; D is ambiguous. V lost 5 bases and J 5 bases, leaving 3 bases between the germline ends. The CDR3 loop spans 10 amino acids. CDR1 is SEHNR and CDR2 is FQNEAQ in the germline V gene (reference sequence). CDR3 DNA: TGTGCCAGCAGCCAATATGGCTACACCTTC. It encodes CASSQYGYTF.

The V gene is TRBV6-5, the J gene TRBJ1-6, with TRBD1 matching 8 bases. The CDR3 totals 15 residues. Germline V gene data show CDR1 as MNHEY and CDR2 as SVGAGI. V shed 6 bases and J 0 bases; nucleotides not matched to a gene: 1. CDR3 region: CASRDRASYNSPLHF. CDR3 in DNA: TGTGCCAGCAGGGACAGGGCCTCCTATAATTCACCCCTCCACTTT.

In its sample, this clone was seen a few times. J is TRBJ1-2 and V is TRBV5-1; D gene uncertain. The CDR3 sequence is 14 residues long. With 7 bases removed from V and 6 bases from J, the gap between germline ends came to 19 bases. The germline V gene encodes CDR1 SGHRS and CDR2 YFSETQ. CDR3 region: CASLSQPGADGYTF. The CDR3 DNA sequence: TGCGCCAGCCTCTCCCAGCCCGGAGCGGATGGCTACACCTTC.